Listed below are T cell receptor beta chains from one sample, sequenced in a study of blood T cell repertoires in COVID-19. Sequencing used immunoSEQ multiplex PCR; TCRdb keeps in-frame clones, though not all of them. The sample carries about 360,000 clones, approximately 86% recorded once. The sample comprised peripheral blood. The receptors derive from a woman aged 55-70 years with COVID-19, enrolled during active disease. Both conserved end residues are part of each CDR3. The D gene is left open where the match is weak. Not every row has a clone size; where given, it reads once, few, many or a size class.

TRBV7-6,16,NA,NA,TRBJ2-7,CASSFLESEVPYEQYF,TGTGCCAGCAGCTTTCTTGAGTCTGAGGTTCCCTACGAGCAGTACTTC
TRBV6-5,15,TRBD2,NA,TRBJ2-7,CASSYSVGGAYEQYF,TGTGCCAGCAGTTACTCGGTCGGGGGGGCCTACGAGCAGTACTTC
TRBV18,13,TRBD1,NA,TRBJ1-2,CASSQGQGGGYTF,TGTGCCAGCTCACAAGGACAGGGCGGTGGCTACACCTTC
TRBV5-1,15,TRBD1,NA,TRBJ1-1,CASSLTGGQYTEAFF,TGCGCCAGCAGCCTAACAGGGGGCCAGTACACTGAAGCTTTCTTT
TRBV5-4,13,NA,NA,TRBJ1-6,CATRDFSNSPLHF,TGTGCCACCAGGGACTTTAGTAATTCACCCCTCCACTTT
TRBV6-5,13,NA,NA,TRBJ1-1,CASSYGGGTEAFF,TGTGCCAGCAGTTACGGGGGGGGAACTGAAGCTTTCTTT
TRBV7-9,14,TRBD1,once,TRBJ1-2,CASNIDRGLGGYTF,TGTGCCAGCAACATTGACAGGGGGCTGGGTGGCTACACCTTC
TRBV6-5,14,NA,NA,TRBJ1-1,CASSLSPMNTEAFF,TGTGCCAGCAGCCTCAGTCCCATGAACACTGAAGCTTTCTTT
TRBV9,14,TRBD2,NA,TRBJ2-7,CASSAGGRSYEQYF,TGTGCCAGCAGCGCCGGGGGGAGGTCTTACGAGCAGTACTTC
TRBV7-2,17,NA,NA,TRBJ1-1,CASSLDGATTRDTEAFF,TGTGCCAGCAGCTTAGATGGGGCCACGACTAGGGACACTGAAGCTTTCTTT
TRBV4-1,16,NA,NA,TRBJ2-7,CASSQGPLDRTYEQYF,TGCGCCAGCAGCCAAGGGCCTCTGGACAGAACCTACGAGCAGTACTTC
TRBV19,17,TRBD1,NA,TRBJ1-6,CASSIGGTGSWNSPLHF,TGTGCCAGTAGTATAGGCGGGACAGGGTCGTGGAATTCACCCCTCCACTTT
TRBV5-6,13,NA,NA,TRBJ2-7,CASSLTASYEQYF,TGTGCCAGCAGCTTGACAGCCAGCTACGAGCAGTACTTC
TRBV7-3,14,NA,few,TRBJ2-3,CASSYRVGTDTQYF,TGTGCCAGCAGCTACAGGGTCGGGACAGATACGCAGTATTTT
TRBV27,12,TRBD1,once,TRBJ1-1,CASGTGGTEAFF,TGTGCCAGCGGTACAGGGGGCACTGAAGCTTTCTTT
TRBV28,14,TRBD1,NA,TRBJ1-5,CASRTTGVLSAQHF,TGTGCCAGCAGAACAACAGGGGTCCTATCAGCCCAGCATTTT
TRBV7-8,15,NA,once,TRBJ2-7,CASSSPGSSYYEQYF,TGTGCCAGCAGCTCACCCGGGAGTAGTTACTACGAGCAGTACTTC
TRBV4-1,19,TRBD1,NA,TRBJ2-1,CASSQVFRGRRSSYNEQFF,TGCGCCAGCAGCCAAGTATTCAGGGGGCGGCGGAGCTCCTACAATGAGCAGTTCTTC
TRBV5-4,17,NA,NA,TRBJ1-4,CASSLGGGSRRMEKLFF,TGTGCCAGCAGCTTGGGCGGCGGATCTCGACGGATGGAAAAACTGTTTTTT
TRBV5-1,15,NA,NA,TRBJ2-3,CASSLGVAGTDTQYF,TGCGCCAGCAGCTTGGGAGTCGCGGGCACAGATACGCAGTATTTT
TRBV7-3,14,NA,NA,TRBJ1-2,CASSTGGDPYGYTF,TGTGCCAGCAGCACCGGGGGGGACCCCTATGGCTACACCTTC
TRBV6-2/TRBV6-3,20,TRBD2,NA,TRBJ2-1,CASSYSGLAGGQLSYNEQFF,TGTGCCAGCAGTTACTCGGGACTAGCGGGGGGCCAACTATCCTACAATGAGCAGTTCTTC
TRBV23-1,14,NA,NA,TRBJ2-7,CASSQYWASYEQYF,TGCGCCAGCAGTCAATATTGGGCCTCCTACGAGCAGTACTTC
TRBV11-3,14,NA,NA,TRBJ2-1,CASSSEGAYNEQFF,TGTGCCAGCAGCTCCGAGGGGGCCTACAATGAGCAGTTCTTC
TRBV19,17,NA,NA,TRBJ1-5,CASSIDAGSISNQPQHF,TGTGCCAGTAGTATAGACGCAGGTTCGATTAGCAATCAGCCCCAGCATTTT
TRBV6-4,15,NA,NA,TRBJ2-5,CASSATGGGGETQYF,TGTGCCAGCAGTGCCACGGGGGGCGGCGGGGAGACCCAGTACTTC
TRBV6-6,13,NA,NA,TRBJ2-7,CASREGNSYEQYF,TGTGCCAGCAGGGAGGGGAACTCCTACGAGCAGTACTTC
TRBV7-9,15,NA,NA,TRBJ1-2,CASRPGGGPQYGYTF,TGTGCCAGCCGCCCCGGGGGGGGGCCCCAATATGGCTACACCTTC
TRBV4-3,18,NA,NA,TRBJ2-6,CASSQDRQESTGANVLTF,TGCGCCAGCAGCCAAGATCGACAGGAAAGCACTGGGGCCAACGTCCTGACTTTC
TRBV6-5,12,NA,NA,TRBJ1-3,CASSSDTRSIYF,TGTGCCAGCAGTTCGGACACCCGATCCATATATTTT
TRBV3-1/TRBV3-2,17,TRBD2,NA,TRBJ2-3,CASSSRLAGVSTDTQYF,TGTGCCAGCAGCTCCCGACTAGCGGGGGTTAGCACAGATACGCAGTATTTT
TRBV7-2,17,TRBD1,once,TRBJ1-1,CASSHWDRTRLNTEAFF,TGTGCCAGCAGCCATTGGGACAGAACCCGACTAAACACTGAAGCTTTCTTT
TRBV5-1,14,NA,NA,TRBJ1-3,CASSLLSSGNTIYF,TGCGCCAGCAGCCTACTCTCGTCTGGAAACACCATATATTTT
TRBV6-5,13,TRBD1,NA,TRBJ2-7,CASTQGAVYEQYF,TGTGCCAGCACCCAGGGGGCGGTCTACGAGCAGTACTTC
TRBV3-1/TRBV3-2,14,TRBD1,NA,TRBJ1-1,CASSQAQGDTEAFF,TGTGCCAGCAGCCAAGCCCAGGGGGACACTGAAGCTTTCTTT
TRBV9,14,NA,NA,TRBJ1-2,CASSVTGLMDGYTF,TGTGCCAGCAGCGTAACAGGGCTTATGGATGGCTACACCTTC
TRBV10-1,12,NA,NA,TRBJ2-7,CASSEGAREQYF,TGCGCCAGCAGTGAGGGGGCGAGGGAGCAGTACTTC
TRBV3-1/TRBV3-2,13,TRBD1,NA,TRBJ2-3,CASSLRQGDTQYF,TGTGCCAGCAGCCTACGACAGGGAGATACGCAGTATTTT
TRBV9,15,NA,NA,TRBJ2-2,CASSVEPGNTGELFF,TGTGCCAGCAGCGTCGAACCGGGAAACACCGGGGAGCTGTTTTTT
TRBV5-1,13,NA,NA,TRBJ2-5,CASSLGTEETQYF,TGCGCCAGCAGCTTGGGGACAGAAGAGACCCAGTACTTC
TRBV19,16,TRBD1,once,TRBJ1-6,CASTRSGTAYNSPLHF,TGTGCCAGTACCAGATCCGGGACAGCGTATAATTCACCCCTCCACTTT
TRBV2,13,NA,NA,TRBJ2-1,CASTPSGGNEQFF,TGTGCCAGCACTCCTAGTGGCGGCAATGAGCAGTTCTTC
TRBV24-1,17,TRBD1,NA,TRBJ2-1,CATSDRSPGTGLNEQFF,TGTGCCACCAGTGATAGAAGTCCCGGGACAGGGCTAAATGAGCAGTTCTTC
TRBV6-5,12,TRBD1,NA,TRBJ1-6,CASTGGNSPLHF,TGTGCCAGCACAGGGGGTAATTCACCCCTCCACTTT
TRBV19,11,NA,NA,TRBJ1-4,CASSMAEKLFF,TGTGCCAGTAGTATGGCTGAAAAACTGTTTTTT
TRBV5-1,15,NA,NA,TRBJ1-3,CASSPGRGVGNTIYF,TGCGCCAGCAGCCCGGGCCGGGGGGTTGGAAACACCATATATTTT
TRBV12-3/TRBV12-4,13,NA,NA,TRBJ2-5,CASSSMGGETQYF,TGTGCCAGCAGTTCCATGGGGGGAGAGACCCAGTACTTC
TRBV7-2,11,NA,NA,TRBJ1-2,CASILGGGYTF,TGTGCCAGCATCCTCGGAGGCGGCTACACCTTC
TRBV11-2,15,NA,NA,TRBJ2-4,CASSPFGVAKNIQYF,TGTGCCAGCAGCCCGTTCGGGGTAGCCAAAAACATTCAGTACTTC
TRBV28,13,TRBD1,NA,TRBJ2-4,CASSTGGQNIQYF,TGTGCCAGCAGTACAGGGGGCCAAAACATTCAGTACTTC
TRBV19,14,TRBD1,NA,TRBJ1-2,CASSIPGQPYGYTF,TGTGCCAGTAGTATTCCGGGACAGCCTTATGGCTACACCTTC
TRBV12-5,14,NA,NA,TRBJ1-1,CASGLLKAGENTFF,TGTGCTAGTGGTCTATTAAAGGCAGGGGAAAACACTTTCTTT
TRBV5-4,15,TRBD2,NA,TRBJ2-5,CASIGLSGAQETQYF,TGTGCCAGCATTGGACTAAGCGGGGCCCAAGAGACCCAGTACTTC
TRBV19,13,NA,once,TRBJ1-3,CASSLVSGNTIYF,TGTGCCAGTAGTCTTGTCTCTGGAAACACCATATATTTT
TRBV9,14,NA,NA,TRBJ1-2,CASSVGSRRSGYTF,TGTGCCAGCAGCGTAGGATCCAGGAGGAGCGGCTACACCTTC
TRBV30,12,NA,NA,TRBJ2-5,CAWSLFGGTQYF,TGTGCCTGGAGTTTGTTCGGCGGGACCCAGTACTTC
TRBV9,14,TRBD2,many,TRBJ2-7,CASSASGGWYEQYF,TGTGCCAGCAGCGCCAGCGGGGGATGGTACGAGCAGTACTTC
TRBV5-4,16,TRBD2,NA,TRBJ2-1,CASSSRSAGRYNEQFF,TGTGCCAGCAGCTCGAGGTCAGCGGGGCGATACAATGAGCAGTTCTTC
TRBV20-1,13,NA,NA,TRBJ1-2,CSASSPSQYGYTF,TGCAGTGCTAGTTCCCCCAGTCAGTATGGCTACACCTTC
TRBV7-6,11,NA,once,TRBJ2-5,CASSPGETQYF,TGTGCCAGCAGCCCGGGGGAGACCCAGTACTTC